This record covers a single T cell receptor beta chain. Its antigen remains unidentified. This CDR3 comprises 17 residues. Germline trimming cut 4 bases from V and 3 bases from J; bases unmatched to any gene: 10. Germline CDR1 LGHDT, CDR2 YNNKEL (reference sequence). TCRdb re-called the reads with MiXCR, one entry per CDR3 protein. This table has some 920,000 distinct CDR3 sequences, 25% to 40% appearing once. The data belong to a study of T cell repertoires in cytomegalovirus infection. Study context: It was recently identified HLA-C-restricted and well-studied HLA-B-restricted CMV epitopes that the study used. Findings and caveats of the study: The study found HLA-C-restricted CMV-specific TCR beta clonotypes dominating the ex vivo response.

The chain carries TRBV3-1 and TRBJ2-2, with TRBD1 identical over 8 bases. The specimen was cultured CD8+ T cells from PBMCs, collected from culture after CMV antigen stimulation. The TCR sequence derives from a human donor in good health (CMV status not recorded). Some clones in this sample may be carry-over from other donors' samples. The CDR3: CASSLGGRTGHTGELFF. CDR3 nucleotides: TGTGCCAGCAGCCTCGGAGGTCGGACAGGGCACACCGGGGAGCTGTTTTTT.